This T cell receptor beta chain was obtained from a study of cytomegalovirus exposure and HLA in healthy donors. General study points: Associated with HLA alleles at 0.05 false discovery rate in a later analysis were about 17,000 TCR beta sequences.

This clone was seen more than once but under ten times. What it binds is not known. Germline assignment: CDR1 SGHNT and CDR2 YYREEE (reference sequence). Trimming took 0 bases from V and 1 from J, leaving 7 bases between them. There are 14 residues in the CDR3. The primer mix had 60 Vbeta and 13 Jbeta primers. Libraries were prepared by immunoSEQ multiplex PCR; TCRdb keeps only in-frame clonotypes and omits some of them. The profile covers some 140,000 clones, with 80% appearing a single time and around 6% taken by the ten largest. The receptor was derived from a woman between 35 and 50 years old in good health and CMV-seropositive. Specimen: PBMCs. The J gene is TRBJ2-5, the V gene TRBV5-4; D might be TRBD1 (6 bases). As DNA, the CDR3 is TGTGCCAGCAGCTTGGTGGGGGCCCAAGAGACCCAGTACTTC. It encodes CASSLVGAQETQYF.